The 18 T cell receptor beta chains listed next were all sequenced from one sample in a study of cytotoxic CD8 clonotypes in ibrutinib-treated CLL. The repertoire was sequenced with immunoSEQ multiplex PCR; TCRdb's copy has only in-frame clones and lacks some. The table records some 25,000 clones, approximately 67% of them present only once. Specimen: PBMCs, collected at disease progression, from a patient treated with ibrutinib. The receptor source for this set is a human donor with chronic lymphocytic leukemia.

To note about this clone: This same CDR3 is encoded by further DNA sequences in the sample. The CDR3 coding sequence is TGTGCCAGCAGTGAAAGAGGCTTCTCCTACGAGCAGTACTTC. Its translation: CASSERGFSYEQYF. The chain employs TRBV25-1 and TRBJ2-7, with no clear D. The V gene's germline CDR1 is MGHDK and CDR2 SYGVNS. V was cut by 2 bases and J by 0 bases, with 8 bases left in between. The CDR3 extends over 14 amino acids.

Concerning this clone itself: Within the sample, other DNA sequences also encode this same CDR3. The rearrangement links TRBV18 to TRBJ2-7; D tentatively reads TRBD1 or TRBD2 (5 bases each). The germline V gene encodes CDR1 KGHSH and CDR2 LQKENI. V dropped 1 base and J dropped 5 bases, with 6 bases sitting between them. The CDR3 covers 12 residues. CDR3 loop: CASSPRDDEQYF. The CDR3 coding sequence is TGTGCCAGCTCACCACGGGACGACGAGCAGTACTTC.

CDR3 amino acids: CASSVPGRETQYF. The CDR3 region has the DNA TGTGCCAGCAGCGTTCCGGGAAGGGAGACCCAGTACTTC. The chain uses TRBV9 and TRBJ2-5, with D perhaps matching TRBD2 (5 bases). V lost 2 bases and J 5 bases, leaving 10 bases between the germline ends. The germline V gene has CDR1 SGDLS and CDR2 YYNGEE. This CDR3 comprises 13 residues.

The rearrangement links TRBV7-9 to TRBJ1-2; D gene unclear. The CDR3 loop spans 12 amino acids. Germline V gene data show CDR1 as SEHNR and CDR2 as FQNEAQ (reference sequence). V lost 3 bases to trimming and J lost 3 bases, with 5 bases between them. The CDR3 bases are TGTGCCAGCAGCTTCGGTGACTATGGCTACACCTTC. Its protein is CASSFGDYGYTF.

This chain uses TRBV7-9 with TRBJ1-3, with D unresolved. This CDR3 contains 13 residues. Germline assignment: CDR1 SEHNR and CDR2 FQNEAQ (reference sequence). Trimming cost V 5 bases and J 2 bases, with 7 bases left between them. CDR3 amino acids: CASSPGAGNTIYF. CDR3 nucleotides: TGTGCCAGCAGCCCCGGAGCTGGAAACACCATATATTTT.

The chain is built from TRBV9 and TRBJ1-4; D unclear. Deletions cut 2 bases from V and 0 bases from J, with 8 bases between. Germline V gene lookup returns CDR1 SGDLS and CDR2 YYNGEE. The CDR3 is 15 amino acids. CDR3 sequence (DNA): TGTGCCAGCAGCGTTGCAGGAGCAACTAATGAAAAACTGTTTTTT. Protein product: CASSVAGATNEKLFF.

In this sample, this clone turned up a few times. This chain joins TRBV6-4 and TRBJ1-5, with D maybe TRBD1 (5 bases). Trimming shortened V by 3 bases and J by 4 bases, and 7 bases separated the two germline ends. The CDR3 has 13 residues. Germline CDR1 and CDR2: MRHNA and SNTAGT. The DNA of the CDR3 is TGTGCCAGCAGTGAGGACATGAATCAGCCCCAGCATTTT. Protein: CASSEDMNQPQHF.

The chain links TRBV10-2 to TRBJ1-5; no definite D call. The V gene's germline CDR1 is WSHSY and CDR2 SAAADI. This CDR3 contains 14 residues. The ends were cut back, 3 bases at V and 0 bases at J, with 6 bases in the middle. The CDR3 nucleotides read TGCGCCAGCAGTGACGGGGTTAGCAATCAGCCCCAGCATTTT. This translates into CASSDGVSNQPQHF.

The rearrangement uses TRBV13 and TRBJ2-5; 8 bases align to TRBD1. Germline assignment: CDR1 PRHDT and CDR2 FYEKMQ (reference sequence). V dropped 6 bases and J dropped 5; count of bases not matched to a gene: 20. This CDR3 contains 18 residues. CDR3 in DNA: TGTGCCAGCAGTTACTATGGGAACAGGGGGGCCTCCAGGGAGACCCAGTACTTC. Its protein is CASSYYGNRGASRETQYF.

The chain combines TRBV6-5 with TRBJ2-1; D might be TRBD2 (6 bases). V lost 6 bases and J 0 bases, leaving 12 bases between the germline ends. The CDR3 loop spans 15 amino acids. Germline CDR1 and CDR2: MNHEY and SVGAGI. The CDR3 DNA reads TGTGCCAGCAGCGGGGGTTCCAGCTCCTACAATGAGCAGTTCTTC. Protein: CASSGGSSSYNEQFF.

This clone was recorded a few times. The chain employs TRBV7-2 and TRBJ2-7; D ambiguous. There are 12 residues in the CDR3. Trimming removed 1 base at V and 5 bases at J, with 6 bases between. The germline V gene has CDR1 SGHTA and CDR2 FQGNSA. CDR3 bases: TGTGCCAGCAGCTTAGGATCCCACGAGCAGTACTTC. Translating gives CASSLGSHEQYF.

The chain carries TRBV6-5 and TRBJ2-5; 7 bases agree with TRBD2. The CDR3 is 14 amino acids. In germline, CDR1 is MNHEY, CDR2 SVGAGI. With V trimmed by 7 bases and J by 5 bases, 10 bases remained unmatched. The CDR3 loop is CASTQGRASETQYF. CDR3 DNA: TGTGCCAGCACCCAAGGGAGGGCCTCGGAGACCCAGTACTTC.

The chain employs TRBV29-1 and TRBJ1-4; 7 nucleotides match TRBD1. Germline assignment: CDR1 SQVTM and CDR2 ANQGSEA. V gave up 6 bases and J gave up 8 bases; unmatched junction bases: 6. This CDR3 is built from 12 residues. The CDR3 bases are TGCAGCGTAATGACAGGGAACGAAAAACTGTTTTTT. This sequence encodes CSVMTGNEKLFF.

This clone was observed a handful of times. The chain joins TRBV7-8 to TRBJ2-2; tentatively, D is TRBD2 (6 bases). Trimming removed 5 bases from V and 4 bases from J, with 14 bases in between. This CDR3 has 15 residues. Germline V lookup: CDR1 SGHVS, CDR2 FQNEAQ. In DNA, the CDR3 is TGTGCCAGCAGCCCCCCTAGCGTTGGCACCGGGGAGCTGTTTTTT. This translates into CASSPPSVGTGELFF.

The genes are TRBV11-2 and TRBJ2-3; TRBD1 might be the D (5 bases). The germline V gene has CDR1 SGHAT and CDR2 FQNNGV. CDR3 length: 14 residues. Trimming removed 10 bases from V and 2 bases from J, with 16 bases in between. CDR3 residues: CATTDLSVTDTQYF. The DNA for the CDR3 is TGTGCCACGACAGACCTCAGTGTCACAGATACGCAGTATTTT.

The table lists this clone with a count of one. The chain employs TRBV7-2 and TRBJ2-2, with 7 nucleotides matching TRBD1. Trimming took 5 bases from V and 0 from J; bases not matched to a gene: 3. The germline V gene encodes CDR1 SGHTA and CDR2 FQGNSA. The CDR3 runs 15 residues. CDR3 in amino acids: CASSPTGPNTGELFF. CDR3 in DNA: TGTGCCAGCAGCCCGACAGGGCCGAACACCGGGGAGCTGTTTTTT.

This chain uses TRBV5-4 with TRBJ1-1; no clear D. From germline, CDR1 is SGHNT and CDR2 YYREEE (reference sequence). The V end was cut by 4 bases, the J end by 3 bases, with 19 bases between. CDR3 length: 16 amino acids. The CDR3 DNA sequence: TGTGCCAGCAGCCCTACCTCGTGGGCCAAGGACACTGAAGCTTTCTTT. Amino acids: CASSPTSWAKDTEAFF.

The CDR3 sequence is CASSPKTSTDTQYF. DNA for the CDR3: TGCGCCAGCAGCCCCAAGACCTCCACAGATACGCAGTATTTT. The chain employs TRBV4-1 and TRBJ2-3; D remains ambiguous. The CDR3 spans 14 residues. Looked up from germline, CDR1 is MGHRA and CDR2 is YSYEKL. Trimming cost V 4 bases and J 2 bases, with 10 bases left between them.